This is a list of T cell receptor beta chains from one sample in a study of spatial heterogeneity in lung cancer. TCRdb used MiXCR to reprocess the 5' RACE reads, holding one entry per CDR3 protein. The sample lists around 2,000 distinct CDR3 sequences, approximately 16% occurring once. Sequencing was performed on normal lung tissue next to the tumor, taken at surgery. All receptors derive from a male donor with early-stage non-small cell lung cancer. Both conserved end residues are part of each CDR3. The D gene is left open where the match is weak. Clone size is given for some rows only: seen once, a few or many times, or a class if the clone is expanded.

V gene	D gene	J gene	clone size	CDR3 protein	CDR3 DNA
TRBV20-1	NA	TRBJ2-7	few	CSASLQGSSYEQYF	TGCAGTGCTAGTCTGCAGGGGAGCTCCTACGAGCAGTACTTC
TRBV6-5	TRBD1	TRBJ2-2	medium-sized	CASSSRLGQGGNTGELFF	TGTGCCAGCAGTTCGAGGCTGGGACAGGGGGGGAACACCGGGGAGCTGTTTTTT
TRBV7-2	NA	TRBJ2-6	large	CASSPRRQGPGSGANVLTF	TGTGCCAGCAGCCCCCGGCGGCAGGGGCCGGGCTCTGGGGCCAACGTCCTGACTTTC
TRBV9	TRBD1	TRBJ2-1	medium-sized	CASSAGQGTGVEQFF	TGTGCCAGCAGCGCGGGACAGGGGACAGGTGTTGAGCAGTTCTTC
TRBV5-1	NA	TRBJ2-7	many	CASSYGQRGWDEQYF	TGCGCCAGCAGCTATGGACAGCGGGGATGGGACGAGCAGTACTTC
TRBV5-1	TRBD2	TRBJ2-5	medium-sized	CASSLETSGETQYF	TGCGCCAGCAGCTTGGAAACTAGCGGAGAGACCCAGTACTTC
TRBV5-6	TRBD1	TRBJ2-7	medium-sized	CASSELGQGIVEQYF	TGTGCCAGCTCGGAGTTGGGACAGGGCATCGTCGAGCAGTACTTC
TRBV24-1	NA	TRBJ2-1	few	CATSGATRTLNEQFF	TGTGCCACCAGTGGGGCCACGCGCACCCTCAATGAGCAGTTCTTC
TRBV18	TRBD1	TRBJ1-4	medium-sized	CASSPRQGMADEKLFF	TGTGCCAGCTCACCCCGACAGGGAATGGCGGATGAAAAACTGTTTTTT
TRBV7-4	TRBD1	TRBJ1-5	once	CASSLAAGGNQPQHF	TGTGCCAGCAGCTTAGCGGCAGGGGGAAATCAGCCCCAGCATTTT
TRBV30	NA	TRBJ2-5	NA	CAWSVPETQYF	TGTGCCTGGAGTGTACCAGAGACCCAGTACTTC
TRBV3-2	NA	TRBJ2-5	medium-sized	CASSQDPTAQYF	TGTGCCAGCAGCCAAGACCCTACGGCCCAGTACTTC
TRBV4-3	NA	TRBJ1-1	medium-sized	CASSPGQVGTEAFF	TGCGCCAGCAGCCCAGGGCAGGTAGGGACTGAAGCTTTCTTT
TRBV6-2/TRBV6-3	TRBD1	TRBJ1-1	medium-sized	CASTGQANTEAFF	TGTGCCAGCACCGGACAGGCCAACACTGAAGCTTTCTTT
TRBV20-1	NA	TRBJ2-7	many	CSATGTGVIRQYF	TGCAGTGCTACCGGGACTGGGGTTATAAGGCAGTACTTC
TRBV7-8	TRBD1	TRBJ2-2	NA	CASTLTWDRGGPGELFF	TGTGCCAGCACCCTAACCTGGGACAGGGGTGGCCCCGGGGAGCTGTTTTTT
TRBV2	NA	TRBJ1-5	many	CASSGGGTKGNQPQHF	TGTGCCAGCAGTGGGGGTGGCACGAAAGGCAATCAGCCCCAGCATTTT